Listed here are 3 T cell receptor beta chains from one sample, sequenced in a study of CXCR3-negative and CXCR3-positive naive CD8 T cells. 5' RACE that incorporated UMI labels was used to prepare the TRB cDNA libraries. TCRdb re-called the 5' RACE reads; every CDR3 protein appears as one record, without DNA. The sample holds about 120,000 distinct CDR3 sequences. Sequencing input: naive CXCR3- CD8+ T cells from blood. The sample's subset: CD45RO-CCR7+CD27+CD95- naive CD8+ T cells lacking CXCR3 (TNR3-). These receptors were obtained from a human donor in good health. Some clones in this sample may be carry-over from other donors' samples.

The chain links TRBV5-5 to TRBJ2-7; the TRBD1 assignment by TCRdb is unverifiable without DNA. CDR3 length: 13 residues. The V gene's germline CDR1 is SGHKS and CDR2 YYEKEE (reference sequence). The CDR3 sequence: CASMTQGAYEQYF.

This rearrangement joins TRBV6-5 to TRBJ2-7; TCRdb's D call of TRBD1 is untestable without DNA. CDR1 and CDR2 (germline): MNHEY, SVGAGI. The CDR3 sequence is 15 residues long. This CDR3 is CASSPWGGENHEQYF.

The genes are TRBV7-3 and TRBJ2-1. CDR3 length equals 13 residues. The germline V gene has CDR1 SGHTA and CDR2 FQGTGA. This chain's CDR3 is CASSWGSYNEQFF. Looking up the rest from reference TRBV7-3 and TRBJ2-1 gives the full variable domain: GAGVSQTPSNKVTEKGKYVELRCDPISGHTALYWYRQSLGQGPEFLIYFQGTGAADDSGLPNDRFFAVRPEGSVSTLKIQRTERGDSAVYLCASSWGSYNEQFFGPGTRLTVL.